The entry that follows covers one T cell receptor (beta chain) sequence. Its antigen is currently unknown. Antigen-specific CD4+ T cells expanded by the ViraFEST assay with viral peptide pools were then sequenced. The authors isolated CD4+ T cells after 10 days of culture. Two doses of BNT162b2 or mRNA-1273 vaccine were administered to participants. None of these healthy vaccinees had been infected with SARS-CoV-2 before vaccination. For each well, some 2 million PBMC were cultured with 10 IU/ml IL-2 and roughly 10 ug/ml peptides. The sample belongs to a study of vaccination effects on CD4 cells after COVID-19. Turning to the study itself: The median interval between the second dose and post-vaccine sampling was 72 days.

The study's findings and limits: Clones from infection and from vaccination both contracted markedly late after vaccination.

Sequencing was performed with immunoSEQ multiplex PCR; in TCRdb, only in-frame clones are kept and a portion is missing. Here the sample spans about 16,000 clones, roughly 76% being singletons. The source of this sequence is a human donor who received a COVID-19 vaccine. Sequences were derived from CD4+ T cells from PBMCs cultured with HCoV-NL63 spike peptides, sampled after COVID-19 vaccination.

The CDR3 region is CASSRGGTSTDTQYF. The CDR3 bases are TGTGCCAGCAGCCGAGGAGGGACTAGCACAGATACGCAGTATTTT. This chain joins TRBV7-9 and TRBJ2-3, with D tentatively TRBD2 (6 bases). Germline V CDR1 and CDR2: SEHNR, FQNEAQ (reference sequence). V shed 5 bases and J shed 0 bases, with 12 bases lying between them. The CDR3 extends over 15 amino acids. The variable domain in full, completed from reference TRBV7-9 and TRBJ2-3, reads DTGVSQNPRHKITKRGQNVTFRCDPISEHNRLYWYRQTLGQGPEFLTYFQNEAQLEKSRLLSDRFSAERPKGSFSTLEIQRTEQGDSAMYLCASSRGGTSTDTQYFGPGTRLTVL.